Sequencing of this T cell receptor (beta chain) was carried out in a study of T cell changes during pregnancy in multiple sclerosis. Sequencing used immunoSEQ multiplex PCR; TCRdb keeps in-frame clones, though not all of them. The table has fewer than 85,000 clones, over 80% seen once. The specimen comprised peripheral blood, sampled in the third trimester of pregnancy. This TCR was recovered from a female donor in good health, enrolled as a control in a pregnancy study.

The CDR3 DNA sequence: TGTGCCAGCAGTTCCCCGGGTTTGAACACTGAAGCTTTCTTT. Translating gives CASSSPGLNTEAFF. The J gene is TRBJ1-1, the V gene TRBV28; D remains unclear. Germline CDR1 and CDR2: MDHEN and SYDVKM. This CDR3 comprises 14 residues. Trimming removed 4 bases at V and 0 bases at J, with 9 bases between. The full variable domain, its missing parts supplied by reference TRBV28 and TRBJ1-1, is DVKVTQSSRYLVKRTGEKVFLECVQDMDHENMFWYRQDPGLGLRLIYFSYDVKMKEKGDIPEGYSVSREKKERFSLILESASTNQTSMYLCASSSPGLNTEAFFGQGTRLTVV.